This entry describes one T cell receptor beta chain. The repertoire was sequenced with immunoSEQ multiplex PCR; TCRdb's copy has only in-frame clones and lacks some. The sample shows approximately 230,000 clones, about 86% of them seen only once. Germline CDR1 and CDR2: SGDLS and YYNGEE. The CDR3 covers 17 residues. Trimming cost V 4 bases and J 4 bases; bases outside gene matches: 14. This sample was taken from a study of blood T cell repertoires in COVID-19. At the level of the study: Nucleic acid was either cDNA or gDNA, and it came from T cells, B-cell-depleted T cells, or PBMCs.

V gene TRBV9 combines with J gene TRBJ2-3, with 8 nucleotides matching TRBD2. The sequenced sample was peripheral blood. The TCR was taken from a man of 80 years or more with acute or convalescent COVID-19. CDR3 region: CASSFPGLEGGADTQYF. CDR3 coding DNA: TGTGCCAGCAGCTTTCCGGGACTAGAGGGAGGGGCAGATACGCAGTATTTT.